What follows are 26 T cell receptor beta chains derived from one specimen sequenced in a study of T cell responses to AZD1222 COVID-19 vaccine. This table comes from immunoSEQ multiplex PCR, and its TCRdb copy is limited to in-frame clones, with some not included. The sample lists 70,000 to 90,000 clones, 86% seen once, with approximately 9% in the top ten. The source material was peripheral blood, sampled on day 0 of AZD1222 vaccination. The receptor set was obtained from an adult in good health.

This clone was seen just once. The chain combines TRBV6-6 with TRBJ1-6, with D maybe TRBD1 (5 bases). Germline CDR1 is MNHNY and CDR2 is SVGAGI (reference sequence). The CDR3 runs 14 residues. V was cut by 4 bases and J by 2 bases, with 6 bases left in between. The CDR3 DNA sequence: TGTGCCAGCAGTTTACAGGCCTATAATTCACCCCTCCACTTT. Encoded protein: CASSLQAYNSPLHF.

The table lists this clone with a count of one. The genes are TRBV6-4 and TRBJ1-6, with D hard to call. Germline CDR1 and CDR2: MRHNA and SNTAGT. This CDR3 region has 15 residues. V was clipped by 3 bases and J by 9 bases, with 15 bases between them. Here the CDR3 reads CASSDRPGSGSPLHF. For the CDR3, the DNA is TGTGCCAGCAGTGATCGTCCGGGGTCGGGTTCACCCCTCCACTTT.

The CDR3 DNA reads as TGTGCCAGCAGCCTGACAGGCGCAACTAATGAAAAACTGTTTTTT. Translation gives CASSLTGATNEKLFF. The genes are TRBV7-2 and TRBJ1-4; D may be TRBD1 (6 bases). This CDR3 has 15 residues. Germline V gives CDR1 SGHTA, CDR2 FQGNSA. With 5 bases removed from V and 0 bases from J, the gap between germline ends came to 10 bases.

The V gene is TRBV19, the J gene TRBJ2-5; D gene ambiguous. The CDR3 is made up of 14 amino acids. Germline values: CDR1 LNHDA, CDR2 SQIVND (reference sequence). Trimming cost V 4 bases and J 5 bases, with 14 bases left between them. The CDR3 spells CASSRAMISETQYF. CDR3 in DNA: TGTGCCAGTAGTAGGGCCATGATATCCGAGACCCAGTACTTC.

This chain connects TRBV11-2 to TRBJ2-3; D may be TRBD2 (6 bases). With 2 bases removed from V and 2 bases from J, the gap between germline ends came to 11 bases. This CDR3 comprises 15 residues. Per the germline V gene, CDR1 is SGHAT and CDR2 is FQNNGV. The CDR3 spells CASSLLASVTDTQYF. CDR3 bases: TGTGCCAGCAGCTTATTGGCTAGCGTCACAGATACGCAGTATTTT.

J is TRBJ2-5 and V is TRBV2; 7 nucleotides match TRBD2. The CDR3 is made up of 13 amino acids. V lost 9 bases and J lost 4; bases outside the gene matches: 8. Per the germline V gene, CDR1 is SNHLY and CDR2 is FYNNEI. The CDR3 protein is CARQLAEGETQYF. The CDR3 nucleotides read TGTGCCAGACAGCTAGCGGAAGGAGAGACCCAGTACTTC.

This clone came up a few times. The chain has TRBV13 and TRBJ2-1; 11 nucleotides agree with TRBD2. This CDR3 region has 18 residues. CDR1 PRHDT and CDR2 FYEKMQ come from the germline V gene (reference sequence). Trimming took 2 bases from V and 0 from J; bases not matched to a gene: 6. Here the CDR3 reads CASSLTSGGADSYNEQFF. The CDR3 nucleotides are TGTGCCAGCAGCTTAACTAGCGGGGGCGCCGACTCCTACAATGAGCAGTTCTTC.

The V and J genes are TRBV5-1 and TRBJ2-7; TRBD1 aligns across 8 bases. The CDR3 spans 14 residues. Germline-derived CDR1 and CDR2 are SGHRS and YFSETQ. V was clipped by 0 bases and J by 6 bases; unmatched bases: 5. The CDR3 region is CASSLDGQGGEQYF. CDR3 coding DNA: TGCGCCAGCAGCTTGGATGGACAGGGAGGCGAGCAGTACTTC. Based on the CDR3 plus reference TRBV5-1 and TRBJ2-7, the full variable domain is KAGVTQTPRYLIKTRGQQVTLSCSPISGHRSVSWYQQTPGQGLQFLFEYFSETQRNKGNFPGRFSGRQFSNSRSEMNVSTLELGDSALYLCASSLDGQGGEQYFGPGTRLTVT.

The CDR3, as DNA: TGTGCCAGCTCCATTGGACAGGCACGCAATCAGCCCCAGCATTTT. Protein product: CASSIGQARNQPQHF. The chain is built from TRBV18 and TRBJ1-5, with 7 bases aligning to TRBD1. The germline V gene encodes CDR1 KGHSH and CDR2 LQKENI. V lost 6 bases to trimming and J lost 2 bases; unmatched junction nucleotides: 7. The length of the CDR3 is 15 residues.

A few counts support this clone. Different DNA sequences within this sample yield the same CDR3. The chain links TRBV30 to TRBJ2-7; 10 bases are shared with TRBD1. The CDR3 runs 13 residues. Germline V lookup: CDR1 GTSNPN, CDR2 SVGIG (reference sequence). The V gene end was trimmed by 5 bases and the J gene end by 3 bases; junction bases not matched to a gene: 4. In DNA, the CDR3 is TGTGCCTGGCGGGGGACAGGGGACTACGAGCAGTACTTC. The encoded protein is CAWRGTGDYEQYF.

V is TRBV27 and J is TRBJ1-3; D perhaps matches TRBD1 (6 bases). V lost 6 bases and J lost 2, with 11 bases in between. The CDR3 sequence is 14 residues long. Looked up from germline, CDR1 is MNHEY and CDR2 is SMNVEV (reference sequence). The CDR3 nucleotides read TGTGCCAGCAGACAAGGGGGGACTGGAAACACCATATATTTT. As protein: CASRQGGTGNTIYF.

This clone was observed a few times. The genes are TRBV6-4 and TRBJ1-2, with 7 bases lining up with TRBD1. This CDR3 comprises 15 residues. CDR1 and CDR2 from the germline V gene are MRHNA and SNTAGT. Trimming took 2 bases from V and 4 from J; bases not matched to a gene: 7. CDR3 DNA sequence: TGTGCCAGCAGTGACGGTAACAGGGGTACCTATGGCTACACCTTC. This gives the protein CASSDGNRGTYGYTF.

This CDR3 is CASSLEVSYEQYF. CDR3 coding DNA: TGTGCCAGCAGCTTAGAGGTTTCCTACGAGCAGTACTTC. The rearrangement links TRBV7-8 to TRBJ2-7; D unclear. The CDR3 spans 13 residues. CDR1 and CDR2 (germline): SGHVS, FQNEAQ. The ends were cut back, 1 base at V and 1 base at J, with 5 bases in the middle.

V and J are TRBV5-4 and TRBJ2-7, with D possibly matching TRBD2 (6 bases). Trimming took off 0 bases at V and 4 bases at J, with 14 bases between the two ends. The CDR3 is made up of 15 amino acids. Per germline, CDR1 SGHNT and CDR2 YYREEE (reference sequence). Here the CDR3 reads CASSLGPGDAYEQYF. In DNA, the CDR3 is TGTGCCAGCAGCTTGGGACCGGGAGATGCTTACGAGCAGTACTTC.

The CDR3 DNA is TGTGCCAGCAGCTTAGGGGGGGCGGTCTACGAGCAGTACTTC. This codes for CASSLGGAVYEQYF. This rearrangement joins TRBV7-8 to TRBJ2-7; D is possibly TRBD1 or TRBD2 (6 bases each). V shed 1 base and J shed 3 bases, with 10 bases lying between them. Germline CDR1 reads SGHVS; CDR2 reads FQNEAQ. The CDR3 is 14 amino acids.

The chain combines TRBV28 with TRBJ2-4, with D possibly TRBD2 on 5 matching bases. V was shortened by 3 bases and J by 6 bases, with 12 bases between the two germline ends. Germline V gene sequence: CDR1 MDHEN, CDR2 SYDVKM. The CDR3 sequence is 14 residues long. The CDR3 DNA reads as TGTGCCAGCAGTTTCGAACGGGATCCAAACATTCAGTACTTC. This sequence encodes CASSFERDPNIQYF.

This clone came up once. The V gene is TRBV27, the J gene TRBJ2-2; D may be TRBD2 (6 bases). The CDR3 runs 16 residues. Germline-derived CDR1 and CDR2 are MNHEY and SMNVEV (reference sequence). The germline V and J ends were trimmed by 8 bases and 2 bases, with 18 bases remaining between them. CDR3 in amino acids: CASQPDGAGNTGELFF. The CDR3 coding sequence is TGTGCCAGCCAGCCGGATGGGGCGGGAAACACCGGGGAGCTGTTTTTT.

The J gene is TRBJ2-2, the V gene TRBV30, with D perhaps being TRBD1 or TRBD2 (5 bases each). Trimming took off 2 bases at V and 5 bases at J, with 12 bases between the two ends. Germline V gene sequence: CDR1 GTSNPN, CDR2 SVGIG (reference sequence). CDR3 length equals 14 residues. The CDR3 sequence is CAWSKAGSTGELFF. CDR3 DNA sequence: TGTGCCTGGAGTAAGGCAGGGAGTACCGGGGAGCTGTTTTTT.

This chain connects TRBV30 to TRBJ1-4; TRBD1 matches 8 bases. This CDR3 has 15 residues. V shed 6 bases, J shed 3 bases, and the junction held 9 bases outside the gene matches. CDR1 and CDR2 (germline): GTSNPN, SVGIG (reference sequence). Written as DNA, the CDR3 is TGTGCCTGCCCGATGCAGGGGGCGTCTAATGAAAAACTGTTTTTT. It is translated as CACPMQGASNEKLFF.

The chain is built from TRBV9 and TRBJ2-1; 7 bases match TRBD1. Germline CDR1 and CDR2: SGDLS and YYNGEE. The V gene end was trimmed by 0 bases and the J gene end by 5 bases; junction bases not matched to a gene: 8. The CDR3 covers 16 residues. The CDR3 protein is CASSVGGTVVDNEQFF. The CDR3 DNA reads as TGTGCCAGCAGCGTAGGGGGGACAGTCGTTGACAATGAGCAGTTCTTC.

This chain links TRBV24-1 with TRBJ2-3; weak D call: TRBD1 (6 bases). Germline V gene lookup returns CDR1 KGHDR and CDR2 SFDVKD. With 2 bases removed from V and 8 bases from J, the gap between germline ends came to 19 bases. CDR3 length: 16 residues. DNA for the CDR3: TGTGCCACCAGTGATTCCCGACAGGCCACACTTGGTACGCAGTATTTT. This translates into CATSDSRQATLGTQYF.

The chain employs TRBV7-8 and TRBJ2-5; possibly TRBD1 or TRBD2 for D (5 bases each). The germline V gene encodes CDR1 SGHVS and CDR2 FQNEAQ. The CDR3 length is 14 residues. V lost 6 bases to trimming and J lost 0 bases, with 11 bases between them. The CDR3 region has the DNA TGTGCCAGCAGGCAGAGGGGAAACCAAGAGACCCAGTACTTC. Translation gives CASRQRGNQETQYF.

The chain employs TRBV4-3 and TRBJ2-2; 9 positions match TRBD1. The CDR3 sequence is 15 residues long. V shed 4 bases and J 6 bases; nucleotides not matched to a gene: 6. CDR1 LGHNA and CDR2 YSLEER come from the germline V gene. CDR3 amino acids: CASSPRDRDSGELFF. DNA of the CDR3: TGCGCCAGCAGCCCCCGGGACAGGGATTCCGGGGAGCTGTTTTTT.

CDR3 protein: CASGPGLEQYF. The CDR3 region has the DNA TGTGCCAGCGGCCCGGGGCTCGAGCAGTACTTC. The V call is TRBV3-1 (or the pseudogene TRBV3-2), the J call TRBJ2-7; TRBD1 or TRBD2 may be the D gene (5 bases each). Per germline, CDR1 LGHDT and CDR2 YNNKEL (reference sequence). Trimming removed 8 bases at V and 6 bases at J, with 11 bases between. CDR3 length: 11 residues.

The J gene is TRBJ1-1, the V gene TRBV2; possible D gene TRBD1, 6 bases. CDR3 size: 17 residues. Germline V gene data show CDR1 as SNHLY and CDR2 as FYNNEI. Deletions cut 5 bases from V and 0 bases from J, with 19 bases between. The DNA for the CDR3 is TGTGCCAGCAGTCCCATTGGGCAGGGGAATTTGAACACTGAAGCTTTCTTT. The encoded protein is CASSPIGQGNLNTEAFF.

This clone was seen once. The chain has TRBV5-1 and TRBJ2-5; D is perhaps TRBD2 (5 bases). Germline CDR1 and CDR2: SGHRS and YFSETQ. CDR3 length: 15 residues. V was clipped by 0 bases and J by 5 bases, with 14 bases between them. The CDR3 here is CASSLVGGLEETQYF. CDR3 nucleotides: TGCGCCAGCAGCTTGGTCGGCGGGTTGGAGGAGACCCAGTACTTC.